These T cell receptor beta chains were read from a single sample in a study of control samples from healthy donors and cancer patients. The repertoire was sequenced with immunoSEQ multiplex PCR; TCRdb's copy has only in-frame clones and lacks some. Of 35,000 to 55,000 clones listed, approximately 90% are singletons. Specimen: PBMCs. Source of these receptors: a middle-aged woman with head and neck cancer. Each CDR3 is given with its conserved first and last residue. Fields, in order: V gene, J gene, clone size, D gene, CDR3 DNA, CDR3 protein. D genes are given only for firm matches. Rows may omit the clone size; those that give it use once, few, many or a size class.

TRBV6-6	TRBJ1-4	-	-	TGTGCCAGCAGTTCCACCCTCCCTTCAACTAATGAAAAACTGTTTTTT	CASSSTLPSTNEKLFF
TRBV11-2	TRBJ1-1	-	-	TGTGCCAGCAGCCCCTATTGGAGGGGAAAAAGGGATTTGGACACTGAAGCTTTCTTT	CASSPYWRGKRDLDTEAFF
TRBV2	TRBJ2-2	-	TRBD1	TGTGCCAGCAGTTTCAGGGGGCGGGACGGGGAGCTGTTTTTT	CASSFRGRDGELFF
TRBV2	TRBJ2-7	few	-	TGTGCCAGCAGTTCCATCGGAGAGCAGTACTTC	CASSSIGEQYF
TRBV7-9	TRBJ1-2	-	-	TGTGCCAGCAGCAAGGGACAAAATGGCTACACCTTC	CASSKGQNGYTF
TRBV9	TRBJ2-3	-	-	TGTGCCAGCAGTATGAGCACAGATACGCAGTATTTT	CASSMSTDTQYF
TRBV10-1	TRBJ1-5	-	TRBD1	TGCGCCAGCGGGACCACACCGGGACAGGGGACTCAGCCCCAGCATTTT	CASGTTPGQGTQPQHF
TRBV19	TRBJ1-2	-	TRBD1	TGTGCCAGTGGACGACAGGGTTCGTTAGGGGGCTACTATGGCTACACCTTC	CASGRQGSLGGYYGYTF
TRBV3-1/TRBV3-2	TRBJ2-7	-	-	TGTGCCAGCAGCCGCAGCGCCTCCTACGAGCAGTACTTC	CASSRSASYEQYF
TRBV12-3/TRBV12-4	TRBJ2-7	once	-	TGTGCCAGCAGTTCGGTACAGGGTAACGAGCAGTACTTC	CASSSVQGNEQYF
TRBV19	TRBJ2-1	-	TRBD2	TGTGCCAGTAGTCGGTATTGGGCTAGCGGGGGCAATGAGCAGTTCTTC	CASSRYWASGGNEQFF
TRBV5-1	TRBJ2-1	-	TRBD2	TGCGCCAGCAGCTCTTCCGGGACTAGCGGCAATGAGCAGTTCTTC	CASSSSGTSGNEQFF
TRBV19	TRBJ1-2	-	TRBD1	TGTGCCAGTAGCGACAGGGAGGATGGCTACACCTTC	CASSDREDGYTF
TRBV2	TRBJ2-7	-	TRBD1	TGTGCCAGCAGAGGGACAGGGTGGTACGAGCAGTACTTC	CASRGTGWYEQYF
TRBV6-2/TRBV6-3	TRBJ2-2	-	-	TGTGCCAGCAGTTACGGGAGGCCCGGGGAGCTGTTTTTT	CASSYGRPGELFF
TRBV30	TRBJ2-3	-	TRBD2	TGTGCCTGGAGTGTAAAGGGGAGGGGCACAGATACGCAGTATTTT	CAWSVKGRGTDTQYF
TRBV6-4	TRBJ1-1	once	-	TGTGCCAGCAGTAGGGGGGGAAACACTGAAGCTTTCTTT	CASSRGGNTEAFF
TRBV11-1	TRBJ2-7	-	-	TGTGCCAGCAGCCCGGACCTACTTGGGGAGCAGTACTTC	CASSPDLLGEQYF
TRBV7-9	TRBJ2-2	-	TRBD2	TGTGCCAGCAGCCTGAGGATAGGGAGGGTCGGGGAGCTGTTTTTT	CASSLRIGRVGELFF
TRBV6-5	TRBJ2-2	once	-	TGTGCCAGCAGTTCCACTCCAAGTGGCACCGGGGAGCTGTTTTTT	CASSSTPSGTGELFF
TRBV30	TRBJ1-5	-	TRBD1	TGTGCCTGGAGCAGGGGCAGGGGGAGTCAGCCCCAGCATTTT	CAWSRGRGSQPQHF
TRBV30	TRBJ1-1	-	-	TGTGCCTGGAGTCCCCCGGTAGGAACTTTCTTT	CAWSPPVGTFF
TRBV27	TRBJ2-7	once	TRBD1	TGTGCCAGCAGTTTATCGGGACAGGGTTCCTACGAGCAGTACTTC	CASSLSGQGSYEQYF
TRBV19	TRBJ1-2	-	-	TGTGCCAGTAGTAGGGGCGCGGGAGATGGCTACACCTTC	CASSRGAGDGYTF
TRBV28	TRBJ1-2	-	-	TGTGCCAGCAGTTTAGGGTGGTTTTCTAACTATGGCTACACCTTC	CASSLGWFSNYGYTF
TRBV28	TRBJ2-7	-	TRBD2	TGTGCCAGCAGATCCGGGGGGAGAGACGAGCAGTACTTC	CASRSGGRDEQYF
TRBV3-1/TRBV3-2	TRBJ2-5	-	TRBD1	TGTGCCAGCAGCCCCAGCTCAGGGGGGACCCAGTACTTC	CASSPSSGGTQYF
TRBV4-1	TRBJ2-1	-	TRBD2	TGCGCCAGCAGCCAGACCGGACTAGCCCGGAGTAGGAGTAAAGATGAGCAGTTCTTC	CASSQTGLARSRSKDEQFF